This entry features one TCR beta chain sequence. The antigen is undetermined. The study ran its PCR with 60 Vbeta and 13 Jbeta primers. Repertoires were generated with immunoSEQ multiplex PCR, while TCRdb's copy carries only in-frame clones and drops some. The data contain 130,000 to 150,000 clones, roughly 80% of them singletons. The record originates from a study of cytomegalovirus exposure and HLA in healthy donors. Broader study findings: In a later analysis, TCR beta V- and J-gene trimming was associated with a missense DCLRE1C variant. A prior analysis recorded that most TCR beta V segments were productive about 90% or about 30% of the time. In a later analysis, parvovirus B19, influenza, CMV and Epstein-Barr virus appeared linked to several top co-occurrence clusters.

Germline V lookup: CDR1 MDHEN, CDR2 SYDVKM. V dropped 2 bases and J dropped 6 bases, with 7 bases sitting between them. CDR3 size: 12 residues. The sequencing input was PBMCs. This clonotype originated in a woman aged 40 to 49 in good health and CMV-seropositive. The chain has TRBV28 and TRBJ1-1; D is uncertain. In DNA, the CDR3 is TGTGCCAGCAGTTTAGGAGGCGCTGAAGCTTTCTTT. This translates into CASSLGGAEAFF. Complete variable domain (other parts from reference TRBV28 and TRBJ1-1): DVKVTQSSRYLVKRTGEKVFLECVQDMDHENMFWYRQDPGLGLRLIYFSYDVKMKEKGDIPEGYSVSREKKERFSLILESASTNQTSMYLCASSLGGAEAFFGQGTRLTVV.